This TCR beta chain emerged from a study of early T cells in non-severe SARS-CoV-2 infection. MiXCR, applied by TCRdb to the 5' RACE reads, yields one record per CDR3 protein. The sample yields approximately 70,000 distinct CDR3 sequences, roughly an eighth seen once. The TCR originated in an adult who was a healthcare worker with PCR-confirmed SARS-CoV-2 infection or an uninfected control (not recorded which). The sequenced sample consisted of whole blood.

The CDR3 spells CASSSLTGPTEAFF. The CDR3 region has the DNA TGTGCCAGCAGCAGTTTGACAGGGCCCACTGAAGCTTTCTTT. V gene TRBV7-6 combines with J gene TRBJ1-1; 7 bases align to TRBD1. The junction had 7 bases not matched to a gene; V was cut back by 5 bases and J by 4 bases. Per the germline V gene, CDR1 is SGHVS and CDR2 is FNYEAQ. The length of the CDR3 is 14 residues.